This TCR beta chain was found in a study of T cell responses to AZD1222 COVID-19 vaccine. The CDR3 has 14 amino acids. Trimming removed 5 bases from V and 6 bases from J; junction bases left unmatched: 8. The V gene's germline CDR1 is LGHDT and CDR2 YNNKEL (reference sequence). For this clone: Its antigen remains unknown.

Data came from immunoSEQ multiplex PCR; TCRdb stores just in-frame clones and leaves some out. The repertoire holds roughly 81,000 clones, with 65% to 90% as singletons. General observations from the study: CD4 TCRs covered the whole spike, strongest at regions 160-218 and 743-854.

The chain joins TRBV3-1 (or the pseudogene TRBV3-2) to TRBJ1-2, with 8 bases matching TRBD1. The TCR was taken from an adult in good health. Sequencing was performed on peripheral blood, taken on day 0 of AZD1222 vaccination. In DNA, the CDR3 is TGTGCCAGCAGCGAAGGACAGGGCTTAGATGGCTACACCTTC. Protein: CASSEGQGLDGYTF.